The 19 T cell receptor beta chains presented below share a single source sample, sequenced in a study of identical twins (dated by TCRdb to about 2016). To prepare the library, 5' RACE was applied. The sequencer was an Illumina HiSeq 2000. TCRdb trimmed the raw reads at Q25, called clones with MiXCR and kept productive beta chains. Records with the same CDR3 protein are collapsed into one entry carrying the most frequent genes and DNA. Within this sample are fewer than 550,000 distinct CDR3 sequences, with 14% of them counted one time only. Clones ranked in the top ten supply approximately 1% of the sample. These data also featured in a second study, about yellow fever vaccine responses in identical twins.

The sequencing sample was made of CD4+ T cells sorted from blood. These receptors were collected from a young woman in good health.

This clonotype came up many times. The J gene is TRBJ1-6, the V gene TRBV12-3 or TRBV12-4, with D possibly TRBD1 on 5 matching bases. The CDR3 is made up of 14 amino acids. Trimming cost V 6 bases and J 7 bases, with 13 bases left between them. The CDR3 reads CASSYGTLNSPLHF. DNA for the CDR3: TGTGCCAGCAGCTACGGGACTCTAAATTCACCCCTCCACTTT.

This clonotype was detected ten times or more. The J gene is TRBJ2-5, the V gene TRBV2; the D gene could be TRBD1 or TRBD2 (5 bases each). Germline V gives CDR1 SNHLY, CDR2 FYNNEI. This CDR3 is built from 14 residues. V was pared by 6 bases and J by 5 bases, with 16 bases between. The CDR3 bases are TGTGCCAGCAGCGACCGGGACCCAATGGAGACCCAGTACTTC. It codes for CASSDRDPMETQYF.

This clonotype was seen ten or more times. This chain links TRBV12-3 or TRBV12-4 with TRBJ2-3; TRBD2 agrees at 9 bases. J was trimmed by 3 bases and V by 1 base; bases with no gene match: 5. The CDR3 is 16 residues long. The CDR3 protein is CASSLGRGGPTDTQYF. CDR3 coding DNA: TGTGCCAGCAGTTTAGGGCGGGGGGGCCCAACAGATACGCAGTATTTT.

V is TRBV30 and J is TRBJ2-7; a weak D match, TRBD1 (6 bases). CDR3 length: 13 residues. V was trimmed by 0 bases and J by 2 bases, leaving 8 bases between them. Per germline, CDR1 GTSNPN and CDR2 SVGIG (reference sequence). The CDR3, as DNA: TGTGCCTGGAGTGTGAGACAGGCCTACGAGCAGTACTTC. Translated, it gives CAWSVRQAYEQYF.

The CDR3 sequence is CASKRGGGTSTDTQYF. CDR3 nucleotide sequence: TGTGCCAGCAAACGGGGTGGGGGAACAAGCACAGATACGCAGTATTTT. This chain links TRBV9 with TRBJ2-3; D may be TRBD1 or TRBD2 (5 bases each). This CDR3 has 16 amino acids. Trimming removed 6 bases from V and 0 bases from J, with 17 bases in between. CDR1 SGDLS and CDR2 YYNGEE come from the germline V gene.

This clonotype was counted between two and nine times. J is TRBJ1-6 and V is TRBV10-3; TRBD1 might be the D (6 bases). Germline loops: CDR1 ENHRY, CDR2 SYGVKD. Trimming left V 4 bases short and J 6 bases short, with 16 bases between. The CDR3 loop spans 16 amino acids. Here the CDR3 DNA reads TGTGCCATCAGTGCCACCCGGGACAACTTTAATTCACCCCTCCACTTT. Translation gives CAISATRDNFNSPLHF.

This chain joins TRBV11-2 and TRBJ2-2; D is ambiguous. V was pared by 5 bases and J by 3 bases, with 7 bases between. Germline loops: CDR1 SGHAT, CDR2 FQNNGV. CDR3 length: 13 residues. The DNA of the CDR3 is TGTGCCAGCAGCCAGCAGTACACCGGGGAGCTGTTTTTT. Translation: CASSQQYTGELFF.

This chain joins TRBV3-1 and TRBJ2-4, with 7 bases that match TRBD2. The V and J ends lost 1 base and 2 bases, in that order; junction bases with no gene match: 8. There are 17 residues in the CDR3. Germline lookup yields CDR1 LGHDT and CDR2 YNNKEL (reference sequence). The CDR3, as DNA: TGTGCCAGCAGCCAAGTCGTTCCGGGGGGAACCAAAAACATTCAGTACTTC. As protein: CASSQVVPGGTKNIQYF.

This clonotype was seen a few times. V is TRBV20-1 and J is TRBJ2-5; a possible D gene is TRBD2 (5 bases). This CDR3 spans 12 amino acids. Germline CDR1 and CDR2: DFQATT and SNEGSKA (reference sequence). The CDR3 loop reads CSPSGNQETQYF. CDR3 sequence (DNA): TGCAGCCCGTCCGGGAACCAAGAGACCCAGTACTTC.

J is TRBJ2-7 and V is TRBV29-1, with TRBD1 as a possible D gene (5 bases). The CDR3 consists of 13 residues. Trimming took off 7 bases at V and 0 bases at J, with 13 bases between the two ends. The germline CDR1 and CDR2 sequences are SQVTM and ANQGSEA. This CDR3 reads CSAKGWSSYEQYF. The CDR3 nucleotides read TGCAGCGCTAAGGGGTGGAGCTCCTACGAGCAGTACTTC.

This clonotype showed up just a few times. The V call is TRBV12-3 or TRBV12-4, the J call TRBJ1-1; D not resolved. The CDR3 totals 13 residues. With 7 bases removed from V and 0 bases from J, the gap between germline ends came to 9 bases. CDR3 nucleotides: TGTGCCAGCACAAAAATCGTGAACACTGAAGCTTTCTTT. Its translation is CASTKIVNTEAFF.

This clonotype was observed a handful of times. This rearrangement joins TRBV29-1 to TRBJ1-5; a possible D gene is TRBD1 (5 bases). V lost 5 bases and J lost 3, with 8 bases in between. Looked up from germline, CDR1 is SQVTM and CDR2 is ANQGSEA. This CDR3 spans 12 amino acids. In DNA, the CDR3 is TGCAGCGTTCAGACAGTCAATCAGCCCCAGCATTTT. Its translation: CSVQTVNQPQHF.

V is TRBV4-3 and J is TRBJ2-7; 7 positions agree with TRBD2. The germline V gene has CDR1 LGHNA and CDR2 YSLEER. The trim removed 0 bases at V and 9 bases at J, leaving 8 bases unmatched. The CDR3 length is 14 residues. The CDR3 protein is CASSQDRGAGAQYF. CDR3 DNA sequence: TGCGCCAGCAGCCAAGATCGAGGGGCGGGAGCGCAGTACTTC.

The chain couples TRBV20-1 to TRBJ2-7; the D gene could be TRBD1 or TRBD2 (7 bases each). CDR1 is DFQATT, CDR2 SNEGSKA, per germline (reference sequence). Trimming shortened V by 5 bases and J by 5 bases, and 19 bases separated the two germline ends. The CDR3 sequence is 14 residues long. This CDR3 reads CSASAGGGRHEQYF. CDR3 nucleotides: TGCAGTGCTTCTGCAGGGGGGGGTAGGCACGAGCAGTACTTC.

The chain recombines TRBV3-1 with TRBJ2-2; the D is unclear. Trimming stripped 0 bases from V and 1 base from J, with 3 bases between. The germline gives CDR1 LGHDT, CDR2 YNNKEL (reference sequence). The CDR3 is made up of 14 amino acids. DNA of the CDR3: TGTGCCAGCAGCCAAGATGGGAACACCGGGGAGCTGTTTTTT. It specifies CASSQDGNTGELFF.

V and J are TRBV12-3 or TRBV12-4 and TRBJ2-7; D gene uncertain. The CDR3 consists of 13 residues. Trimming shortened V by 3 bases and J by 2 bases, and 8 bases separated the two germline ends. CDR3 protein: CASSFGPTYEQYF. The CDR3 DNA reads TGTGCCAGCAGTTTTGGTCCTACCTACGAGCAGTACTTC.

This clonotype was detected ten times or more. CDR3 nucleotide sequence: TGTGCCACCTCGGGGGCAGGGGGCGACCAGACCCAGTACTTC. This encodes CATSGAGGDQTQYF. The chain couples TRBV24-1 to TRBJ2-5, with 8 bases matching TRBD1. Germline trimming cut 9 bases from V and 6 bases from J; bases unmatched to any gene: 11. CDR1 is KGHDR, CDR2 SFDVKD, per germline. The CDR3 spans 14 residues.

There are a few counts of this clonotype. The CDR3 protein is CAITPTGGDTQYF. The DNA of the CDR3 is TGTGCCATCACTCCGACAGGGGGGGATACGCAGTATTTT. The chain employs TRBV10-3 and TRBJ2-3; TRBD1 matches 9 bases. Per germline, CDR1 ENHRY and CDR2 SYGVKD. The length of the CDR3 is 13 residues. The V segment lost 7 bases and the J segment 6 bases; nucleotides outside the gene matches: 5.

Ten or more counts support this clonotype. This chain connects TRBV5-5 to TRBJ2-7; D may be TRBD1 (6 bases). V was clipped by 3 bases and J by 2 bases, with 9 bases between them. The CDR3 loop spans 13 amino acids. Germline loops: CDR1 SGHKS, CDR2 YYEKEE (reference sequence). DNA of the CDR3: TGTGCCAGCAGCTCGCAGGGGCCCTACGAGCAGTACTTC. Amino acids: CASSSQGPYEQYF.